Below are 28 T cell receptor beta chains sequenced from a single sample in a study of spatial heterogeneity in lung cancer. Study-level results: The number of expanded tumor alpha and beta chains correlated with mutation number.

TCRdb ran MiXCR on the 5' RACE reads and lists one entry per CDR3 protein. This sample carries about 9,600 distinct CDR3 sequences, around 12% of them seen once, and the ten largest clones take roughly a tenth. For these receptors, no antigen is known. Indicated time point: sample taken at primary tumor resection. The sample consisted of lung tumor tissue, taken at surgery. The receptors stem from a male donor with early-stage non-small cell lung cancer.

Many counts were recorded for this clonotype. This beta chain is a stray sequence in a library constructed for alpha chains; its clone size is not meaningful. The V gene is TRBV20-1, the J gene TRBJ2-2, with D uncertain. This CDR3 region has 12 residues. Trimming left V 5 bases short and J 2 bases short, with 6 bases between. Germline lookup yields CDR1 DFQATT and CDR2 SNEGSKA (reference sequence). The CDR3 DNA sequence: TGCAGTGCTGGGGATAACACCGGGGAGCTGTTTTTT. This translates into CSAGDNTGELFF.

This clonotype was counted ten times or more. This beta chain is off target for a library built for alpha chains, so its abundance means little. V gene TRBV12-3 or TRBV12-4 combines with J gene TRBJ2-1; 8 bases agree with TRBD2. The CDR3 totals 15 residues. Germline trimming cut 3 bases from V and 7 bases from J; bases unmatched to any gene: 8. The DNA for the CDR3 is TGTGCCAGCAGTTTTGCAGCGGGCGGGAGGAATGAGCAGTTCTTC. It encodes CASSFAAGGRNEQFF.

This clonotype appeared many times. As an off-target read in a library built for alpha chains, this beta chain has a frequency of little significance. The V call is TRBV6-5, the J call TRBJ2-1, with D uncertain. The CDR3 spans 14 residues. Germline V CDR1 and CDR2: MNHEY, SVGAGI. V lost 2 bases and J 9 bases, leaving 14 bases between the germline ends. For the CDR3, the DNA is TGTGCCAGCAGTTACGACTTATCGGCCACTGAGCAGTTCTTC. As protein: CASSYDLSATEQFF.

On this clonotype: This beta chain is a stray read from a library made for alpha chains; its abundance is not meaningful. The gene calls are TRBV13 and TRBJ2-5; D gene uncertain. Trimming removed 5 bases from V and 2 bases from J, with 30 bases in between. This CDR3 has 20 amino acids. Looked up from germline, CDR1 is PRHDT and CDR2 is FYEKMQ (reference sequence). This CDR3 reads CASSLKRYPGNSGIQETQYF. DNA for the CDR3: TGTGCCAGCAGCCTGAAGCGATATCCCGGAAATAGTGGAATACAAGAGACCCAGTACTTC.

This clonotype was seen ten or more times. This beta chain is an off-target read within a library intended for alpha chains, so its frequency means little. The CDR3 bases are TGTGCCAGCAGCAATCGTATAATTAGTACGCAGTATTTT. It codes for CASSNRIISTQYF. This rearrangement joins TRBV11-3 to TRBJ2-3; D gene uncertain. The germline V gene has CDR1 SGHNT and CDR2 YENEEA. V lost 5 bases to trimming and J lost 8 bases, with 14 bases between them. The CDR3 extends over 13 amino acids. Drawing the rest from reference TRBV11-3 and TRBJ2-3, the complete variable domain is EAGVVQSPRYKIIEKKQPVAFWCNPISGHNTLYWYLQNLGQGPELLIRYENEEAVDDSQLPKDRFSAERLKGVDSTLKIQPAELGDSAVYLCASSNRIISTQYFGPGTRLTVL.

This clonotype was observed a few times. A library prepared for alpha chains yielded this beta chain as an off-target read; its size is of little meaning. V is TRBV11-3 and J is TRBJ2-1; 10 bases map to TRBD2. V lost 2 bases and J lost 8; bases outside the gene matches: 6. The CDR3 contains 15 residues. Germline loops: CDR1 SGHNT, CDR2 YENEEA. The CDR3 DNA reads as TGTGCCAGCAGCTTAACAGCGGGAGGGCCCTATGAGCAGTTCTTC. It encodes CASSLTAGGPYEQFF.

This clonotype is labeled medium-sized. Within a library made for alpha chains, this beta chain is off target, and its count is uninformative. V and J are TRBV29-1 and TRBJ1-2; D might be TRBD1 (5 bases). This CDR3 is 15 amino acids long. Germline V gives CDR1 SQVTM, CDR2 ANQGSEA. The germline V and J ends were trimmed by 1 base and 5 bases, with 17 bases remaining between them. CDR3 sequence reads: CSVEGQLGVGYGYTF. CDR3 coding DNA: TGCAGCGTTGAAGGCCAGCTGGGGGTTGGGTATGGCTACACCTTC.

This clonotype was seen repeatedly, ten times or more. The library was built for alpha chains, so this beta chain is an off-target read and its size means little. CDR3 in DNA: TGCAGTGCCCAAAATCGGGATTTTGGCACAGATACGCAGTATTTT. Amino acid sequence: CSAQNRDFGTDTQYF. The chain joins TRBV20-1 to TRBJ2-3, with D possibly being TRBD2 (5 bases). CDR1 is DFQATT, CDR2 SNEGSKA, per germline (reference sequence). Trimming took off 6 bases at V and 1 base at J, with 17 bases between the two ends. The CDR3 has 15 residues.

This clonotype has ten or more counts. This beta chain is an off-target read within a library intended for alpha chains, so its frequency means little. CDR3 bases: TGTGCCAGCAGCACCCCAGAGGCGAAAGCTAACTATGGCTACACCTTC. Translating it yields CASSTPEAKANYGYTF. The chain recombines TRBV21-1 with TRBJ1-2. TRBV21-1 is reported as a pseudogene. CDR3 size: 16 residues.

This clonotype was recorded many times. This beta chain is an unintended read in a library built for alpha chains; its size means little. For the CDR3, the DNA is TGCAGTGCTAGAATAAACACCGGGGAGCTGTTTTTT. This translates into CSARINTGELFF. This chain uses TRBV20-1 with TRBJ2-2; no clear D gene. V gave up 2 bases and J gave up 2 bases, with 3 bases separating them. The CDR3 covers 12 residues. Germline V gives CDR1 DFQATT, CDR2 SNEGSKA (reference sequence).

This clonotype was seen ten or more times. Because the library targeted alpha chains, this beta chain is an off-target read whose size means little. The V call is TRBV7-9, the J call TRBJ1-2; D possibly corresponds to TRBD1 (5 bases). Trimming shortened V by 4 bases and J by 5 bases, and 14 bases separated the two germline ends. CDR3 length: 14 residues. The germline CDR1 and CDR2 sequences are SEHNR and FQNEAQ (reference sequence). As DNA, the CDR3 is TGTGCCAGCAGCTCCGAGGCCAGGGCTTATGGCTACACCTTC. Translating gives CASSSEARAYGYTF.

This clonotype rates as large (0.1 to 1%). Little can be read into the size of this beta chain, an off-target read in a library designed for alpha chains. The V call is TRBV4-1, the J call TRBJ2-6; either TRBD1 or TRBD2 may supply D (6 bases each). The CDR3 sequence is 17 residues long. Germline V gene data show CDR1 as MGHRA and CDR2 as YSYEKL. The V end lost 8 bases, the J end lost 2 bases, and 19 bases lay between the germline ends. The CDR3 DNA reads as TGCGCCAGCGGAGGGGGGATCGGGTTGCCTGGGGCCAACGTCCTGACTTTC. Its translation is CASGGGIGLPGANVLTF.

This clonotype was detected many times. Found in a library prepared for alpha chains, this beta chain is an off-target read, and its abundance has little meaning. This chain links TRBV2 with TRBJ1-5, with D maybe TRBD1 (6 bases). This CDR3 is 18 amino acids long. Germline V gene data show CDR1 as SNHLY and CDR2 as FYNNEI. Trimming stripped 6 bases from V and 0 bases from J, with 21 bases between. CDR3 sequence reads: CASSGVRQGRGSNQPQHF. In nucleotides, the CDR3 is TGTGCCAGCAGCGGGGTACGCCAGGGGAGGGGTAGCAATCAGCCCCAGCATTTT.

Many counts were recorded for this clonotype. This beta chain is a stray read from a library made for alpha chains; its abundance is not meaningful. V usage is TRBV20-1 and J usage is TRBJ2-3; D unresolved. The length of the CDR3 is 11 residues. The V end lost 6 bases, the J end lost 6 bases, and 10 bases lay between the germline ends. Per germline, CDR1 DFQATT and CDR2 SNEGSKA (reference sequence). In DNA, the CDR3 is TGCAGTGCCCTTGATTGGGATACGCAGTATTTT. This codes for CSALDWDTQYF.

This clonotype was found many times. In a library made to pick up alpha chains, this beta chain is a stray read with a size that means little. The V call is TRBV11-1, the J call TRBJ2-4; D is unresolved. CDR1 SGHAT and CDR2 FQDESV come from the germline V gene (reference sequence). V gave up 5 bases and J gave up 8 bases, with 16 bases separating them. This CDR3 has 14 residues. CDR3 bases: TGTGCCAGCAGCGTCCCTCCCAGGCCGGACATTCAGTACTTC. This encodes CASSVPPRPDIQYF.

This clonotype occurred many times. This beta chain lies outside the target of a library built for alpha chains; its clone size means little. The V gene is TRBV6-5, the J gene TRBJ1-1; no reliable D call. V lost 8 bases, J lost 5 bases, and 15 bases lay in between. The CDR3 sequence is 13 residues long. CDR1 is MNHEY and CDR2 is SVGAGI in the germline V gene. CDR3 sequence (DNA): TGTGCCAGCCAATTGCTACCGAGGACTGAAGCTTTCTTT. Encoded protein: CASQLLPRTEAFF.

At least ten counts were recorded for this clonotype. The junction shows a germline mismatch at one end, possibly a read error. Since it is a stray read in a library aimed at alpha chains, this beta chain has a size that is not meaningful. CDR3 residues: CSAREPTEPVNF. CDR3 DNA: TGCAGTGCTAGAGAACCGACGGAGCCCGTCAATTTT. This chain connects TRBV20-1 to TRBJ2-3, with D unresolved. CDR3 size: 12 residues. Looked up from germline, CDR1 is DFQATT and CDR2 is SNEGSKA (reference sequence).

This clonotype occurred many times. This beta chain came through as a stray read in a library set up for alpha chains, and its size says little. This chain joins TRBV4-2 and TRBJ2-1; weak D call: TRBD2 (6 bases). In germline, CDR1 is LGHNA, CDR2 YNFKEQ. Trimming took off 2 bases at V and 10 bases at J, with 15 bases between the two ends. CDR3 length: 14 amino acids. For the CDR3, the DNA is TGTGCCAGCAGCCAACCAATAAGTGGGGGGGAGCAGTTCTTC. It is translated as CASSQPISGGEQFF.

This clonotype is labeled as medium-sized. This beta chain is a stray read from a library made for alpha chains; its abundance is not meaningful. The V and J genes are TRBV12-3 or TRBV12-4 and TRBJ2-3; 10 nucleotides agree with TRBD2. The CDR3 length is 20 residues. The J segment lost 2 bases and the V segment lost 3 bases, leaving 17 bases of the junction unmatched. The DNA of the CDR3 is TGTGCCAGCAGTTTTTCTATGTCTAGCGGGAGCGATCCTTACACAGATACGCAGTATTTT. Its translation is CASSFSMSSGSDPYTDTQYF.

This clonotype has just a few counts. A library prepared for alpha chains yielded this beta chain as an off-target read; its size is of little meaning. The rearrangement uses TRBV20-1 and TRBJ1-2, with TRBD1 matching 12 bases. The CDR3 sequence is 14 residues long. Germline CDR1 reads DFQATT; CDR2 reads SNEGSKA (reference sequence). V was clipped by 0 bases and J by 14 bases; unmatched bases: 10. The CDR3 protein is CSARDGTGGQGLTF. The DNA of the CDR3 is TGCAGTGCTAGAGACGGGACAGGGGGCCAAGGGTTAACCTTC.

This clonotype appeared many times. In a library made to pick up alpha chains, this beta chain is a stray read with a size that means little. The chain recombines TRBV30 with TRBJ2-3, with 10 bases matching TRBD2. Trimming removed 3 bases from V and 1 base from J; junction bases left unmatched: 4. The CDR3 contains 15 residues. Germline V gives CDR1 GTSNPN, CDR2 SVGIG (reference sequence). CDR3 residues: CAWSPGTSGTDTQYF. The CDR3 DNA sequence: TGTGCCTGGAGCCCCGGGACTAGCGGCACAGATACGCAGTATTTT.

By share, this clonotype ranks as medium-sized (0.01 to 0.1%). This beta chain is a stray sequence in a library constructed for alpha chains; its clone size is not meaningful. The V and J genes are TRBV20-1 and TRBJ2-5; maybe TRBD1 (6 bases). Germline V CDR1 and CDR2: DFQATT, SNEGSKA (reference sequence). This CDR3 is 13 amino acids long. Trimming removed 1 base from V and 7 bases from J, with 13 bases in between. The CDR3 sequence: CSARAPGHLTQYF. In DNA form, the CDR3 reads TGCAGTGCTAGAGCGCCGGGACACCTGACCCAGTACTTC.

This clonotype has at least ten counts. Being off target in a library aimed at alpha chains, this beta chain has a size of little meaning. This chain uses TRBV5-1 with TRBJ2-5; D is possibly TRBD2 (5 bases). Germline values: CDR1 SGHRS, CDR2 YFSETQ. With 5 bases removed from V and 3 bases from J, the gap between germline ends came to 5 bases. This CDR3 spans 11 amino acids. The CDR3 spells CASRGEETQYF. DNA of the CDR3: TGCGCCAGCAGGGGAGAAGAGACCCAGTACTTC.

This clonotype counts as medium-sized. Since the library was made to target alpha chains, this beta chain is a stray read and its abundance is not meaningful. The J gene is TRBJ2-1, the V gene TRBV12-3 or TRBV12-4, with D maybe TRBD2 (6 bases). The CDR3 covers 11 residues. V shed 6 bases and J shed 7 bases, with 7 bases lying between them. CDR3: CASSSGNEQFF. Here the CDR3 DNA reads TGTGCCAGCAGCAGCGGGAATGAGCAGTTCTTC.

This clonotype appeared many times. A library prepared for alpha chains yielded this beta chain as an off-target read; its size is of little meaning. The genes are TRBV3-1 and TRBJ1-6; D gene uncertain. V lost 4 bases to trimming and J lost 8 bases, with 9 bases between them. The CDR3 spans 13 residues. The germline V gene has CDR1 LGHDT and CDR2 YNNKEL (reference sequence). The CDR3, as DNA: TGTGCCAGCAGCCGAGTGGAGGATTCACCCCTCCACTTT. It translates to CASSRVEDSPLHF.

This clonotype is medium-sized by share. This beta chain lies outside the target of a library built for alpha chains; its clone size means little. The chain links TRBV27 to TRBJ2-2; D is unclear. Trimming took 3 bases from V and 2 from J, leaving 7 bases between them. The CDR3 runs 14 residues. Germline CDR1 reads MNHEY; CDR2 reads SMNVEV (reference sequence). The CDR3: CASSFTKNTGELFF. The CDR3 region has the DNA TGTGCCAGCAGTTTTACCAAAAACACCGGGGAGCTGTTTTTT.

The table lists this clonotype with a few counts. Since it is a stray read in a library aimed at alpha chains, this beta chain has a size that is not meaningful. The J gene is TRBJ1-4, the V gene TRBV7-2, with TRBD1 as a possible D gene (5 bases). The CDR3 loop spans 14 amino acids. The V and J ends lost 6 bases and 10 bases respectively, with 18 bases between them. The germline gives CDR1 SGHTA, CDR2 FQGNSA. CDR3 nucleotide sequence: TGTGCCAGCAGGTCGACAGCCTGGGTTGGAAAACTGTTTTTT. This translates into CASRSTAWVGKLFF.

Ten or more counts support this clonotype. This beta chain lies outside the target of a library built for alpha chains; its clone size means little. The chain has TRBV19 and TRBJ2-2; 10 nucleotides match TRBD2. Germline CDR1 reads LNHDA; CDR2 reads SQIVND (reference sequence). V was clipped by 2 bases and J by 6 bases; unmatched bases: 12. The CDR3 contains 18 residues. For the CDR3, the DNA is TGTGCCAGTAGTATACCCACTAGCGGGATTATCAGGGCCGGGGAGCTGTTTTTT. As protein: CASSIPTSGIIRAGELFF.